A selection of T cell receptor beta chains follows, all from one sample in a study of Graves' ophthalmopathy and Graves' hyperthyroidism. TCRdb fed the multiplex PCR reads into MiXCR, producing one record per CDR3 protein. The sample lists roughly 410,000 distinct CDR3 sequences; approximately 15% were seen once. Specimen: peripheral blood. Every receptor here comes from a woman aged 18 to 35 with stable Graves' hyperthyroidism. Each CDR3 is given with its conserved first and last residue. Each record gives: D gene, J gene, clone size, V gene, CDR3 protein, CDR3 DNA. D genes are given only for firm matches. Clone size is not always given. Where it is, it says once, few, many or a class for expanded clones.

d_call: .; j_call: TRBJ1-1; clone_size: many; v_call: TRBV6-1; cdr3_aa: CASPEAFF; cdr3_nt: TGTGCCAGCCCTGAAGCTTTCTTT
d_call: .; j_call: TRBJ1-5; clone_size: many; v_call: TRBV12-3/TRBV12-4; cdr3_aa: CASSPLGALDSNQPQHF; cdr3_nt: TGTGCCAGCAGTCCCCTAGGGGCCCTCGATAGCAATCAGCCCCAGCATTTT
d_call: .; j_call: TRBJ1-1; clone_size: many; v_call: TRBV15; cdr3_aa: CATSRSRGATDTEAFF; cdr3_nt: TGTGCCACCAGCAGGTCACGTGGTGCGACGGACACTGAAGCTTTCTTT
d_call: .; j_call: TRBJ1-6; clone_size: many; v_call: TRBV7-9; cdr3_aa: CASSPQGMALHF; cdr3_nt: TGTGCCAGCAGCCCCCAGGGTATGGCCCTCCACTTT
d_call: TRBD1; j_call: TRBJ1-5; clone_size: many; v_call: TRBV5-1; cdr3_aa: CASSYGTGAGQPQHF; cdr3_nt: TGCGCCAGCAGCTACGGGACAGGGGCAGGTCAGCCCCAGCATTTT
d_call: TRBD1; j_call: TRBJ2-7; clone_size: many; v_call: TRBV7-8; cdr3_aa: CASSPMWTGAYEQYF; cdr3_nt: TGTGCCAGCAGCCCCATGTGGACAGGGGCCTACGAGCAGTACTTC
d_call: TRBD1; j_call: TRBJ1-2; clone_size: many; v_call: TRBV27; cdr3_aa: CASGTWDSYGYTF; cdr3_nt: TGTGCCAGCGGGACCTGGGACAGCTATGGCTACACCTTC
d_call: .; j_call: TRBJ1-1; clone_size: many; v_call: TRBV20-1; cdr3_aa: CSARGREEAFF; cdr3_nt: TGCAGTGCTAGAGGCAGGGAGGAAGCTTTCTTT
d_call: TRBD2; j_call: TRBJ2-5; clone_size: .; v_call: TRBV6-2/TRBV6-3; cdr3_aa: CASLRPSGTSGGADQETQYF; cdr3_nt: TGTGCCAGCCTTCGCCCATCCGGGACTAGCGGGGGGGCGGACCAAGAGACCCAGTACTTC
d_call: .; j_call: TRBJ1-5; clone_size: many; v_call: TRBV12-3/TRBV12-4; cdr3_aa: CASSRPDPGSYQPQHF; cdr3_nt: TGTGCCAGCAGTCGACCGGACCCAGGGAGTTATCAGCCCCAGCATTTT
d_call: .; j_call: TRBJ1-2; clone_size: .; v_call: TRBV6-1; cdr3_aa: CASSPSGFNYGYTF; cdr3_nt: TGTGCCAGTAGCCCTTCAGGATTTAACTATGGCTACACCTTC
d_call: .; j_call: TRBJ1-5; clone_size: many; v_call: TRBV12-3/TRBV12-4; cdr3_aa: CASSEQERRQPQHF; cdr3_nt: TGTGCCAGCAGTGAACAGGAGCGTCGTCAGCCCCAGCATTTT
d_call: .; j_call: TRBJ1-2; clone_size: many; v_call: TRBV27; cdr3_aa: CASSLSGAGNGYTF; cdr3_nt: TGTGCCAGCAGTTTATCGGGAGCAGGAAATGGCTACACCTTC
d_call: TRBD1; j_call: TRBJ1-1; clone_size: many; v_call: TRBV14; cdr3_aa: CASSRQGRDEAFF; cdr3_nt: TGTGCCAGCAGCCGACAGGGGAGGGATGAAGCTTTCTTT
d_call: TRBD1; j_call: TRBJ1-1; clone_size: many; v_call: TRBV20-1; cdr3_aa: CSASRDRGRKSTEAFF; cdr3_nt: TGCAGTGCTAGCCGGGACAGGGGGCGAAAAAGCACTGAAGCTTTCTTT
d_call: .; j_call: TRBJ2-5; clone_size: many; v_call: TRBV19; cdr3_aa: CASSRDKEETQYF; cdr3_nt: TGTGCCAGTAGTAGGGACAAGGAAGAGACCCAGTACTTC
d_call: .; j_call: TRBJ1-2; clone_size: many; v_call: TRBV10-2; cdr3_aa: CASSSDGTYGYTF; cdr3_nt: TGCGCCAGCAGCTCTGACGGAACCTATGGCTACACCTTC
d_call: TRBD1; j_call: TRBJ1-1; clone_size: .; v_call: TRBV6-1; cdr3_aa: CASAAQGSHTEAFF; cdr3_nt: TGTGCCAGCGCCGCACAGGGGAGTCACACTGAAGCTTTCTTT
d_call: TRBD2; j_call: TRBJ2-5; clone_size: many; v_call: TRBV3-1; cdr3_aa: CASSLPSGGEETQYF; cdr3_nt: TGTGCCAGCAGCCTTCCTAGCGGGGGCGAAGAGACCCAGTACTTC
d_call: .; j_call: TRBJ2-7; clone_size: many; v_call: TRBV11-2; cdr3_aa: CASSPVRGPGHEQYF; cdr3_nt: TGTGCCAGCAGCCCCGTTCGGGGTCCGGGGCACGAGCAGTACTTC
d_call: .; j_call: TRBJ1-1; clone_size: many; v_call: TRBV3-1; cdr3_aa: CASSQDTPGLNTEAFF; cdr3_nt: TGTGCCAGCAGCCAAGATACCCCGGGACTTAACACTGAAGCTTTCTTT
d_call: .; j_call: TRBJ1-1; clone_size: many; v_call: TRBV7-3; cdr3_aa: CASSLRGQQEEAFF; cdr3_nt: TGTGCCAGCAGCTTAAGGGGGCAACAGGAGGAAGCTTTCTTT
d_call: .; j_call: TRBJ1-2; clone_size: .; v_call: TRBV6-2/TRBV6-3; cdr3_aa: CASSYIQGHGYTF; cdr3_nt: TGTGCCAGCAGTTACATACAGGGACACGGCTACACCTTC
d_call: .; j_call: TRBJ2-7; clone_size: many; v_call: TRBV24-1; cdr3_aa: CATSAHLRGISYEQYF; cdr3_nt: TGTGCCACCAGTGCCCACCTCAGGGGCATCTCCTACGAGCAGTACTTC
d_call: .; j_call: TRBJ1-2; clone_size: many; v_call: TRBV28; cdr3_aa: CASSPSVGWGYTF; cdr3_nt: TGTGCCAGCAGTCCCTCGGTAGGTTGGGGCTACACCTTC
d_call: .; j_call: TRBJ2-4; clone_size: .; v_call: TRBV11-2; cdr3_aa: CASSSWAGPPIKYF; cdr3_nt: TGTGCCAGCAGCTCTTGGGCGGGCCCCCCAATTAAGTACTTC
d_call: .; j_call: TRBJ1-1; clone_size: many; v_call: TRBV20-1; cdr3_aa: CSAQWGWAEAFF; cdr3_nt: TGCAGTGCCCAGTGGGGGTGGGCTGAAGCTTTCTTT
d_call: .; j_call: TRBJ2-7; clone_size: many; v_call: TRBV11-2; cdr3_aa: CASSRGRSSYEQYF; cdr3_nt: TGTGCCAGCAGCCGGGGCAGGAGCTCCTACGAGCAGTACTTC
d_call: .; j_call: TRBJ1-2; clone_size: .; v_call: TRBV10-3; cdr3_aa: CAISVFPGDGYTF; cdr3_nt: TGTGCCATCAGTGTTTTTCCAGGGGATGGCTACACCTTC
d_call: .; j_call: TRBJ1-5; clone_size: many; v_call: TRBV12-3/TRBV12-4; cdr3_aa: CASSSGPEPQHF; cdr3_nt: TGTGCCAGCAGTTCAGGGCCCGAGCCCCAGCATTTT
d_call: .; j_call: TRBJ2-6; clone_size: .; v_call: TRBV10-3; cdr3_aa: CAISLKGILAGANVLTF; cdr3_nt: TGTGCCATCTCACTAAAGGGAATCCTTGCTGGGGCCAACGTCCTGACTTTC
d_call: .; j_call: TRBJ1-6; clone_size: .; v_call: TRBV12-3/TRBV12-4; cdr3_aa: CASSPGGAAYNSPLHF; cdr3_nt: TGTGCCAGCAGCCCGGGGGGGGCCGCCTATAATTCACCCCTCCACTTT
d_call: .; j_call: TRBJ2-7; clone_size: many; v_call: TRBV12-3/TRBV12-4; cdr3_aa: CASSLGQGRHEQYF; cdr3_nt: TGTGCCAGCAGTTTAGGCCAGGGTAGGCACGAGCAGTACTTC
d_call: .; j_call: TRBJ1-2; clone_size: many; v_call: TRBV19; cdr3_aa: CASSPAENGYTF; cdr3_nt: TGTGCCAGTAGCCCGGCGGAGAATGGCTACACCTTC
d_call: .; j_call: TRBJ1-2; clone_size: many; v_call: TRBV19; cdr3_aa: CASSPDDGNYGYTF; cdr3_nt: TGTGCCAGTAGTCCAGACGACGGCAACTATGGCTACACCTTC
d_call: TRBD2; j_call: TRBJ2-5; clone_size: .; v_call: TRBV20-1; cdr3_aa: CSAGGLAGIETQYF; cdr3_nt: TGCAGTGCTGGGGGACTAGCGGGGATAGAGACCCAGTACTTC
d_call: .; j_call: TRBJ1-6; clone_size: many; v_call: TRBV20-1; cdr3_aa: CSASSGALHF; cdr3_nt: TGCAGTGCTTCCTCGGGGGCCCTCCACTTT
d_call: .; j_call: TRBJ1-5; clone_size: many; v_call: TRBV6-1; cdr3_aa: CASQRGGENQPQHF; cdr3_nt: TGTGCCAGCCAAAGGGGCGGTGAAAATCAGCCCCAGCATTTT
d_call: .; j_call: TRBJ2-6; clone_size: .; v_call: TRBV5-6; cdr3_aa: CASSRYGAPGANVLTF; cdr3_nt: TGTGCCAGCAGTCGATACGGGGCGCCTGGGGCCAACGTCCTGACTTTC
d_call: TRBD2; j_call: TRBJ2-7; clone_size: many; v_call: TRBV3-1; cdr3_aa: CASSPGTRPSEQYF; cdr3_nt: TGTGCCAGCAGCCCCGGGACTAGACCGTCCGAGCAGTACTTC
d_call: .; j_call: TRBJ2-7; clone_size: many; v_call: TRBV11-3; cdr3_aa: CASSKGPYEQYF; cdr3_nt: TGTGCCAGCAGCAAGGGACCCTACGAGCAGTACTTC
d_call: .; j_call: TRBJ1-1; clone_size: .; v_call: TRBV25-1; cdr3_aa: CASSGWGLLNTEAFF; cdr3_nt: TGTGCCAGCAGTGGCTGGGGCCTCCTGAACACTGAAGCTTTCTTT
d_call: .; j_call: TRBJ2-5; clone_size: few; v_call: TRBV6-1; cdr3_aa: CASRDRWIGGQETQYF; cdr3_nt: TGTGCCAGCAGGGACAGATGGATCGGGGGCCAAGAGACCCAGTACTTC
d_call: .; j_call: TRBJ1-2; clone_size: many; v_call: TRBV29-1; cdr3_aa: CSVEEQLNYGYTF; cdr3_nt: TGCAGCGTTGAAGAACAGCTAAACTATGGCTACACCTTC
d_call: .; j_call: TRBJ1-6; clone_size: .; v_call: TRBV7-8; cdr3_aa: CASSLDRVLNSPLHF; cdr3_nt: TGTGCCAGCAGCTTAGACAGGGTCCTCAATTCACCCCTCCACTTT
d_call: .; j_call: TRBJ2-7; clone_size: many; v_call: TRBV7-6; cdr3_aa: CASSPGVGYEQYF; cdr3_nt: TGTGCCAGCAGCCCGGGAGTGGGATACGAGCAGTACTTC
d_call: TRBD1; j_call: TRBJ1-5; clone_size: .; v_call: TRBV6-1; cdr3_aa: CASIPDRAYSNQPQHF; cdr3_nt: TGTGCCAGCATCCCAGACAGGGCTTATAGCAATCAGCCCCAGCATTTT
d_call: TRBD1; j_call: TRBJ2-7; clone_size: many; v_call: TRBV4-1; cdr3_aa: CASSRGQGGFSYEQYF; cdr3_nt: TGCGCCAGCAGCCGGGGACAGGGAGGGTTCTCCTACGAGCAGTACTTC
d_call: .; j_call: TRBJ2-7; clone_size: few; v_call: TRBV20-1; cdr3_aa: CSARPTFPPLDEQYF; cdr3_nt: TGCAGTGCTAGACCTACTTTCCCCCCCCTCGACGAGCAGTACTTC
d_call: .; j_call: TRBJ2-7; clone_size: few; v_call: TRBV19; cdr3_aa: CASSIAPTGNYEQYF; cdr3_nt: TGTGCCAGTAGTATAGCCCCCACAGGGAACTACGAGCAGTACTTC
d_call: .; j_call: TRBJ2-5; clone_size: many; v_call: TRBV11-1; cdr3_aa: CASSFYGSETQYF; cdr3_nt: TGTGCCAGCAGCTTTTATGGTTCTGAGACCCAGTACTTC
d_call: .; j_call: TRBJ2-7; clone_size: many; v_call: TRBV24-1; cdr3_aa: CATSDPLTYEQYF; cdr3_nt: TGTGCCACCAGTGATCCGCTCACCTACGAGCAGTACTTC
d_call: .; j_call: TRBJ1-1; clone_size: many; v_call: TRBV13; cdr3_aa: CASSFLQGGNTEAFF; cdr3_nt: TGTGCCAGCAGCTTCCTACAGGGAGGAAACACTGAAGCTTTCTTT